One TCR beta chain is described in this entry. The sample is drawn from a study of blood T cell dynamics during melanoma immunotherapy. The time point here: week 3, after first cycle of checkpoint inhibitor. Blood was drawn before treatment and at week 3 after checkpoint blockade. This table comes from immunoSEQ multiplex PCR, and its TCRdb copy is limited to in-frame clones, with some not included. This repertoire shows thousands of clones, roughly 85% found once; its top ten account for less than 7%. The receptor was derived from a human donor with melanoma. Specimen: blood, collected from a patient treated with checkpoint blockade.

The CDR3 DNA follows: TGTGCCTGGAGTGTAGGGACAGGCTACGAGCAGTACTTC. Translated, it gives CAWSVGTGYEQYF. V and J are TRBV30 and TRBJ2-7; 8 nucleotides agree with TRBD1. The CDR3 totals 13 residues. J was trimmed by 3 bases and V by 0 bases; bases with no gene match: 1. Looked up from germline, CDR1 is GTSNPN and CDR2 is SVGIG (reference sequence).